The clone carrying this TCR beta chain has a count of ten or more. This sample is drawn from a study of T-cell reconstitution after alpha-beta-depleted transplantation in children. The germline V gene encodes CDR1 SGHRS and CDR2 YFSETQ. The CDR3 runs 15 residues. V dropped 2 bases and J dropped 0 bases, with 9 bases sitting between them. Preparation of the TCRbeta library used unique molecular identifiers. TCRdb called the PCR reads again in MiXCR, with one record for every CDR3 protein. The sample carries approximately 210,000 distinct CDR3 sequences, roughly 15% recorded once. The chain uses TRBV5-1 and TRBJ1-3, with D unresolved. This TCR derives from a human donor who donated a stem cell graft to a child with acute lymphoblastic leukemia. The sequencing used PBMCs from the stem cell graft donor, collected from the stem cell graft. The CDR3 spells CASSFTGVSGNTIYF. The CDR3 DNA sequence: TGCGCCAGCAGCTTCACGGGAGTCTCTGGAAACACCATATATTTT.